This T cell receptor (beta chain) was observed in a study of cytomegalovirus exposure and HLA in healthy donors. Regarding the study as a whole: Later analysis demonstrated an association between a missense DCLRE1C variant and TCR beta V- and J-gene trimming.

This PCR relied on a set of 60 Vbeta primers and 13 Jbeta primers. TCRdb's copy holds only in-frame clones and misses some; the assay was immunoSEQ multiplex PCR. This sample yields some 190,000 clones, of which 75% to 85% are seen a single time; around 1.5% belongs to the top ten. Per germline, CDR1 MNHNS and CDR2 SASEGT. The length of the CDR3 is 14 residues. V lost 6 bases and J 3 bases, leaving 12 bases between the germline ends. Among the donors, all were healthy bone marrow donors. This clone occurred once. Its target is unknown. Source material: PBMCs. The receptor was isolated from a man between 18 and 35 years old in good health and CMV-seronegative. V and J are TRBV6-1 and TRBJ1-5; D is perhaps TRBD1 (6 bases). The CDR3 region has the DNA TGTGCCAGCAGCGAAACAGGGTACAATCAGCCCCAGCATTTT. Amino acids: CASSETGYNQPQHF.